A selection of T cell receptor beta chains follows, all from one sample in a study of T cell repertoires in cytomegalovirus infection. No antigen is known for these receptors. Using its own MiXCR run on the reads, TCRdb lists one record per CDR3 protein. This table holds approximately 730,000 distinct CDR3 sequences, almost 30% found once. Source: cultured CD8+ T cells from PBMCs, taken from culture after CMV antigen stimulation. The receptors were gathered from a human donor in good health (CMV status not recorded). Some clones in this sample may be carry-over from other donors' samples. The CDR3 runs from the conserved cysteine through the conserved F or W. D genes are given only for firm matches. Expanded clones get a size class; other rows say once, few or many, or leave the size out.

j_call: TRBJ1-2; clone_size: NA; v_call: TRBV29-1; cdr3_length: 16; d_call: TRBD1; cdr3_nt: TGCAGCGTTGAACGGTGGGGACAGGCAATAGACTATGGCTACACCTTC; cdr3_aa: CSVERWGQAIDYGYTF
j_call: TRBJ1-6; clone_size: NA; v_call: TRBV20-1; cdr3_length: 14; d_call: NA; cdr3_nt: TGCAGTGCTAGAGGCACCAGGGACCCTTCACCCCTCCACTTT; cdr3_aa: CSARGTRDPSPLHF
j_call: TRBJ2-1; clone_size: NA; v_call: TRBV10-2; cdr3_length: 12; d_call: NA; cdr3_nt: TGCGCCAGCATGTGGGGTGTCGATGAGCAGTTCTTC; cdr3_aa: CASMWGVDEQFF
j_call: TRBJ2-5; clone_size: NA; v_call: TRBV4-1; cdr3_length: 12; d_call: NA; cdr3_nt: TGCGCCAGCAGCCACCAACAGGAGACCCAGTACTTC; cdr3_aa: CASSHQQETQYF
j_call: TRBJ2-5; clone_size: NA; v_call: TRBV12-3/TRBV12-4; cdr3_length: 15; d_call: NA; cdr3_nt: TGTGCCAGCAGTTCTCCAGGGTTAGTTCAGGAGACCCAGTACTTC; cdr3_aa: CASSSPGLVQETQYF
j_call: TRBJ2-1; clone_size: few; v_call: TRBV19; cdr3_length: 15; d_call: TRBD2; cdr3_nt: TGTGCCAGTAGTACACTAGCGGGGGGCGGAAATGAGCAGTTCTTC; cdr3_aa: CASSTLAGGGNEQFF
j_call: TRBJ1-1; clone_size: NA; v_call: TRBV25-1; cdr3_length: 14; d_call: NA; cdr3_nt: TGTGCCAGCAGTCTTCAGGGCCTACTCACTGAAGCTTTCTTT; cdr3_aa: CASSLQGLLTEAFF
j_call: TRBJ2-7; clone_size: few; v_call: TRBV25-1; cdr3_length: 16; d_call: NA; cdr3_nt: TGTGCCAGCAGTGAATATTTTTCGGCAGATTCCTACGAGCAGTACTTC; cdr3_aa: CASSEYFSADSYEQYF
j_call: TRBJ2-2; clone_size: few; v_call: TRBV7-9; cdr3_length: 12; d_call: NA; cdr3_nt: TGTGCCAGCAGCTTAGCTTACGGGGAGCTGTTTTTT; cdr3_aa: CASSLAYGELFF
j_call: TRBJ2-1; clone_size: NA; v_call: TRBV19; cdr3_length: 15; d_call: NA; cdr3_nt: TGTGCCCGTAGTATTAGTGGCACGCAAAACAATGAGCAGTTCTTC; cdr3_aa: CARSISGTQNNEQFF
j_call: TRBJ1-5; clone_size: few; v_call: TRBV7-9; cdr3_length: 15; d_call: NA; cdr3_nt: TGTGCCAGCAGCCCAACAGCGATGGGCAATCAGCCCCAGCATTTT; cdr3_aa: CASSPTAMGNQPQHF
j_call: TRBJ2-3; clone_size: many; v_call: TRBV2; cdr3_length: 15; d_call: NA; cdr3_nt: TGTGCCACACTTCTAGGACCCCCTCGCACAGATACGCAGTATTTT; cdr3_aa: CATLLGPPRTDTQYF
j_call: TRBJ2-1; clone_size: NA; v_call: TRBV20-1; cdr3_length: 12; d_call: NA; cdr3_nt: TGCAGTGCTAGAGATCTGTACAATGAGCAGTTCTTC; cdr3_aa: CSARDLYNEQFF
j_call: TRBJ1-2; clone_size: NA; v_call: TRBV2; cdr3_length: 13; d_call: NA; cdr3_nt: TGTGCCAGCAGTGAGTACAGGTCCTATGGCTACACCTTC; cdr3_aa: CASSEYRSYGYTF
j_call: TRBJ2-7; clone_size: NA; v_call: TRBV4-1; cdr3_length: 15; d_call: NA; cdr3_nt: TGCGCCAGCAGCCAAGGCCAGGGGGGGCTCGGCGAGCAGTACTTC; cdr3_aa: CASSQGQGGLGEQYF
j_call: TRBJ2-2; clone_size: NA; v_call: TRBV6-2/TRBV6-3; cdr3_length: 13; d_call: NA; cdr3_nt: TGTGCCATCGACCCGGGCGAGTCCGGGGAGCTGTTTTTT; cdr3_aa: CAIDPGESGELFF
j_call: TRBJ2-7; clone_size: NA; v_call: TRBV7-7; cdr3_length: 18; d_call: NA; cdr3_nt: TGTGCTAGCAGCTCGTTCCACACTTACAATGGGGAACGCTACGAGCAGTACTTC; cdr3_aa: CASSSFHTYNGERYEQYF
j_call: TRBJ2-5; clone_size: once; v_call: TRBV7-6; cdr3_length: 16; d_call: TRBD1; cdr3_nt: TGTGCCAGCAGCGGAGACAGGGGCTTAAGACAAGAGACCCAGTACTTC; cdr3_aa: CASSGDRGLRQETQYF
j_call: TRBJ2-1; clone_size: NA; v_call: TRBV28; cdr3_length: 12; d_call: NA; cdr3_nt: TGTGCCAGCGAGAAGGGTTCCAATGAGCAGTTCTTC; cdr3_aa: CASEKGSNEQFF
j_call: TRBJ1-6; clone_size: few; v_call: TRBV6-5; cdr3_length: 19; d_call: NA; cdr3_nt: TGTGCCAGCAGTTTACTAGGTCTCGGGGACAACTCCTATAATTCACCCCTCCACTTT; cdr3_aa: CASSLLGLGDNSYNSPLHF
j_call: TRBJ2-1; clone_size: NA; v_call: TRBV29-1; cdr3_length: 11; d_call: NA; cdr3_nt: TGCAGCGTTGGGAAGGGGAAAGTGGAGTTCTTC; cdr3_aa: CSVGKGKVEFF
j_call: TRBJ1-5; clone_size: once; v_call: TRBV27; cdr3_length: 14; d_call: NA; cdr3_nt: TGTGCCAGCAGTATAACGGACGGCTATCAGCCCCAGCATTTT; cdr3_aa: CASSITDGYQPQHF
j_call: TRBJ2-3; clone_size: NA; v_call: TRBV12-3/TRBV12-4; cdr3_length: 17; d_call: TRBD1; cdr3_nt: TGTACCAGCAGTTTAGCGATCGGGGACAGGGAGACTGATACGCAGTATTTT; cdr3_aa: CTSSLAIGDRETDTQYF
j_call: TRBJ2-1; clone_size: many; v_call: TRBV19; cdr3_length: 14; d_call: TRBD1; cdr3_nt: TGTGCCAGTAGTTCGACAGGGACCTACAATGAGCAGTTCTTC; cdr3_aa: CASSSTGTYNEQFF
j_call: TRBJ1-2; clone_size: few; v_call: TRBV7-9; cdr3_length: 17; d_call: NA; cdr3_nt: TGTGCCAGCAGCTCACCGATTGAGACCGACCATTACTATGGCTACACCTTC; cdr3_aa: CASSSPIETDHYYGYTF
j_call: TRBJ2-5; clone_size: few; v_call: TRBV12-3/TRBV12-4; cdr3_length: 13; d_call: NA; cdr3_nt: TGTGCCACCGCTGACAGGTCGCGGGAGACCCAGTACTTC; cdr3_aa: CATADRSRETQYF
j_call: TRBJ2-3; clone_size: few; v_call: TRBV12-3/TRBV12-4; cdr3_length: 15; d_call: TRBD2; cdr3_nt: TGTGCCAGCAGTTTAAGCGGGGGGGCGTTAGATACGCAGTATTTT; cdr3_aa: CASSLSGGALDTQYF
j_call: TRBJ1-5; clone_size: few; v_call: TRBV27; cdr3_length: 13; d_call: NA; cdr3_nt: TGTGCCAGCACCCTCGGGCTGGGGCAGCCCCAGCATTTT; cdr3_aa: CASTLGLGQPQHF
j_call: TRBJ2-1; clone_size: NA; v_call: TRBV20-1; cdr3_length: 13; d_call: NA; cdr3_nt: TGCAGTGCGCGTTTGCAGGGTTCATATGAGCAGTTCTTC; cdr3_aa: CSARLQGSYEQFF
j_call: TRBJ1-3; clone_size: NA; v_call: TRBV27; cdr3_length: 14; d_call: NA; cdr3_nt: TGTGCCAGCAGTGGGACACCCTCTGGAAACACCATATATTTT; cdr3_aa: CASSGTPSGNTIYF
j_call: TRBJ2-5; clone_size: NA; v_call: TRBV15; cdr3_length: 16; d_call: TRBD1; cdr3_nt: TGTGCCACCAGAAGAGACCCGGGCAGGGGGCGAGAGACCCAGTACTTC; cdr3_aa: CATRRDPGRGRETQYF
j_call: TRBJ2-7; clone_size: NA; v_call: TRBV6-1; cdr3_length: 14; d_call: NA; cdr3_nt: TGTGCCAGCAGTTACCCCCCGGTGCTCCACGAGCAGTACTTC; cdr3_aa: CASSYPPVLHEQYF
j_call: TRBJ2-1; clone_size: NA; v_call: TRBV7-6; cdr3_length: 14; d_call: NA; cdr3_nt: TGTGCCAGCAGCTTACGGGAAGGGGTCAATGAGCAGTTCTTC; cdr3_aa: CASSLREGVNEQFF
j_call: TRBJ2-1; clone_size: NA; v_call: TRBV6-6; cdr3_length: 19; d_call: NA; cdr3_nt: TGTGCCAGCAGTTACCCCAGGACAGGGGGTCAAGCGGGGGGCAATGAGCAGTTCTTC; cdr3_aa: CASSYPRTGGQAGGNEQFF
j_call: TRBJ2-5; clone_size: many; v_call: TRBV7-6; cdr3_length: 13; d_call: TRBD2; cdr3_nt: TGTGCCAGCAGCGTAGCGGGGGGAGAGACCCAGTACTTC; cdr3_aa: CASSVAGGETQYF
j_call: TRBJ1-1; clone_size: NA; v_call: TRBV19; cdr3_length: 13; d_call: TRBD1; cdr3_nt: TGTGCCAGTAGTCCCCGACAGGGGAAGACGGCTTTCTTT; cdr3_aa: CASSPRQGKTAFF
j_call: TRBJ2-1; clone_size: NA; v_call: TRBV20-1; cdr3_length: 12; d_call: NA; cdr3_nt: TGCAGTGCTAGTCGGTTGTACAATGAGCAGTTCTTC; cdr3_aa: CSASRLYNEQFF
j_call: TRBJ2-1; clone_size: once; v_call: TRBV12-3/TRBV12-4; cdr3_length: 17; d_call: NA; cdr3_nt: TGTGCCAGCAGTTTAGCGTGGGGGGAACGTGCCTCCGATGAGCAGTTCTTC; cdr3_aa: CASSLAWGERASDEQFF
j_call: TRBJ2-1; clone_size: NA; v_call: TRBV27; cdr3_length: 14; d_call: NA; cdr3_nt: TGTGCCAGCAGTTACGGTCCTAGTAACAATGAGCAGTTCTTC; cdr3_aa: CASSYGPSNNEQFF
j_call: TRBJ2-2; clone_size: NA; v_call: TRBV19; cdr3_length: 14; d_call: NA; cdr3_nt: TGTGCCAGTACCCCAGGGGTCGGCACCGGGGAGCTGTTTTTT; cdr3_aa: CASTPGVGTGELFF
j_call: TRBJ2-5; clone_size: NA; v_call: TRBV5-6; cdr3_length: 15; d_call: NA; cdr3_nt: TGTGCCAGCAGCTTACCTCTCGGGGAACAAGAGACCCAGTACTTC; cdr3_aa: CASSLPLGEQETQYF
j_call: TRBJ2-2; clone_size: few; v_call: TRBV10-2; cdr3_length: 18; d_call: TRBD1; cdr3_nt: TGCGCCAGCAGTGACCCACTGAGACAGGGGCAATACACCGGGGAGCTGTTTTTT; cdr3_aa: CASSDPLRQGQYTGELFF
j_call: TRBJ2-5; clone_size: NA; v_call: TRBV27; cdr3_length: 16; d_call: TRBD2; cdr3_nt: TGTGCCAGCAGTTTATCGATCCTAGCGGCCTGGGAGACCCAGTACTTC; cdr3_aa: CASSLSILAAWETQYF
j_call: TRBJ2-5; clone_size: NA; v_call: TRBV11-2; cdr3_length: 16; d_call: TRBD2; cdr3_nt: TGTGCCAGCAGCTTAGTGGCGGGGGGACTCCTGGAGACCCAGTACTTC; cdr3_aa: CASSLVAGGLLETQYF
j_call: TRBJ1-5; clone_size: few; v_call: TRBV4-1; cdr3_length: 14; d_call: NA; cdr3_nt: TGCGCCAGCAGCGCCCGGGACGGGGATCAGCCCCAGCATTTT; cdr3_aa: CASSARDGDQPQHF
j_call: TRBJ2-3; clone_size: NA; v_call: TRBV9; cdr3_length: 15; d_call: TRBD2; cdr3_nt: TGTGCCAGCAGCGTAGGACTAGCGGGGGCAGATACGCAGTATTTT; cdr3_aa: CASSVGLAGADTQYF
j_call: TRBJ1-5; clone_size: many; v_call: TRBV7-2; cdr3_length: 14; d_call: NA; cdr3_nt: TGTGCCAGCAGCCCTGGTCTAAGCAATCAGCCCCAGCATTTT; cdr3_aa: CASSPGLSNQPQHF
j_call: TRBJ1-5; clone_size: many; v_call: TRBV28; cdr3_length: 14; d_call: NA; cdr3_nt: TGTGCCAGCAAGAGGCAGGGGACTAATCAGCCCCAGCATTTT; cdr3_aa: CASKRQGTNQPQHF
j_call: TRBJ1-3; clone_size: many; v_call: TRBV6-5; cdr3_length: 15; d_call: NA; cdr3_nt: TGTGCCAGCAGTTACTCGACGTTCTCTGGAAACACCATATATTTT; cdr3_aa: CASSYSTFSGNTIYF
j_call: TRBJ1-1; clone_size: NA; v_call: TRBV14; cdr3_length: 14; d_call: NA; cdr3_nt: TGTGCCAGCAGCCAAGTAGCGGCGGGCACTGAAGCTTTCTTT; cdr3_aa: CASSQVAAGTEAFF
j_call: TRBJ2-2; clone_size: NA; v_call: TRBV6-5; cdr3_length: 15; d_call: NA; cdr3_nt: TGTGCCAGCAGTTACTCCTCTTTGGGAACCGGGGAGCTGTTTTTT; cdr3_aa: CASSYSSLGTGELFF
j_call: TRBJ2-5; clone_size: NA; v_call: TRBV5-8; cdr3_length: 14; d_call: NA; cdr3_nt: TGTGCCAGCACCAAGGGGGGGTCGCAAGAGACCCAGTACTTC; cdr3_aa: CASTKGGSQETQYF
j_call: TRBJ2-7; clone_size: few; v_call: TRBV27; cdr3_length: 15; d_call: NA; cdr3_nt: TGTGCCAGCAGTTTATGGCCACAGGGTATAAACGAGCAGTACTTC; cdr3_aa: CASSLWPQGINEQYF
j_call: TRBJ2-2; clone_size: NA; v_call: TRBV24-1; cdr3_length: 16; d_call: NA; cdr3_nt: TGTGCCACCAGTGACCCAGACCGGTGGGACACCGGGGAGCTGTTTTTT; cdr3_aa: CATSDPDRWDTGELFF
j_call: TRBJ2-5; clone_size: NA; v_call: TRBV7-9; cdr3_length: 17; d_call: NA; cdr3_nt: TGTGCCAGCAGCTCAACTAGGAGGGGGGGCTACCAAGAGACCCAGTACTTC; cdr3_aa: CASSSTRRGGYQETQYF
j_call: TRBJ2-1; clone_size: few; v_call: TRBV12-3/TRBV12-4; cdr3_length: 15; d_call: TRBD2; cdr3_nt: TGTGCCAGCAGAGGGCCACCGGGACTAGCCAATGAGCAGTTCTTC; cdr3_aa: CASRGPPGLANEQFF
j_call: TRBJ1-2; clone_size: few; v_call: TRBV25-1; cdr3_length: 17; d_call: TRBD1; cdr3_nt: TGTGCCAGCAGTGAATATTACAGGACAGGGGTAGACTATGGCTACACCTTC; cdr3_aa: CASSEYYRTGVDYGYTF
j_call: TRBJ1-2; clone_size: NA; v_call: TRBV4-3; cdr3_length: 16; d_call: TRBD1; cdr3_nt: TGCGCCAGCAGCCAACCTACCTTGGGGACAGGGAAGGGCTACACCTTC; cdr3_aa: CASSQPTLGTGKGYTF
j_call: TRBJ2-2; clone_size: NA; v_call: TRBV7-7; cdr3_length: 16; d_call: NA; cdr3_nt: TGTGCTAGCAGCCCCCAGGTGGGGCATTCTGGTGGGGAGCTGTTTTTT; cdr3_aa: CASSPQVGHSGGELFF
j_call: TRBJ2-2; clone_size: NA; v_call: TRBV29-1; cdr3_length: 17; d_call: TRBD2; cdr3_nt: TGCAGCGTAGCGGGGGTACTCTGGGGGGCGAACACCGGGGAGCTGTTTTTT; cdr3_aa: CSVAGVLWGANTGELFF